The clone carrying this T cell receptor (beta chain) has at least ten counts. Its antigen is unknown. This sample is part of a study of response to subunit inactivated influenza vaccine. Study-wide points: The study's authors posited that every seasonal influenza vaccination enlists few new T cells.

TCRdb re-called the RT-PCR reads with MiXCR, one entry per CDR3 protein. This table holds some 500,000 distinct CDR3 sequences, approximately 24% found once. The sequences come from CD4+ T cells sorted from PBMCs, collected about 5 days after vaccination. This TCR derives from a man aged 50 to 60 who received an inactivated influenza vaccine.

CDR3 sequence: CSARGGDLAIDEKLFF. The CDR3 DNA follows: TGCAGTGCTAGAGGGGGCGATCTCGCCATCGATGAAAAACTGTTTTTT. V gene TRBV20-1 combines with J gene TRBJ1-4; D may be TRBD1 (5 bases). There are 16 residues in the CDR3. CDR1 is DFQATT and CDR2 is SNEGSKA in the germline V gene (reference sequence). The ends were cut back, 1 base at V and 6 bases at J, with 18 bases in the middle.